The 2 T cell receptor beta chains reported below all come from one sample, sequenced in a study of chemoradiotherapy in HPV16-positive cancers. Sequencing was performed with immunoSEQ multiplex PCR; in TCRdb, only in-frame clones are kept and a portion is missing. The table records under 3,000 clones, 85% of them present only once. Sequences were derived from tumor tissue, sampled from a patient who underwent chemoradiotherapy. The receptor source for this set is a human donor with HPV-associated anogenital cancer.

The J gene is TRBJ1-3, the V gene TRBV11-2; D is perhaps TRBD1 (5 bases). Germline lookup yields CDR1 SGHAT and CDR2 FQNNGV. V lost 1 base, J lost 4 bases, and 14 bases lay in between. The CDR3 has 16 amino acids. The CDR3 DNA follows: TGTGCCAGCAGCTTAGGAGGGGCCGGGCAGGGAAACACCATATATTTT. This codes for CASSLGGAGQGNTIYF.

This chain links TRBV28 with TRBJ1-4; 7 nucleotides agree with TRBD1. Germline V gene lookup returns CDR1 MDHEN and CDR2 SYDVKM. J gave up 3 bases and V 3 bases, and 4 bases lay outside the gene matches. CDR3 length equals 15 residues. CDR3 bases: TGTGCCAGCAGTTTTACAGGGGCATCTAATGAAAAACTGTTTTTT. Translated, it gives CASSFTGASNEKLFF.